Shown below are 13 T cell receptor beta chains from a single sample sequenced in a study of shared clonotypes between healthy human individuals. The method was immunoSEQ multiplex PCR; TCRdb's version includes in-frame clones alone and lacks a portion of them. The sample shows some 1 million clones, around four fifths of them seen only once. The material sequenced was memory CD4+ T cells sorted from blood. The subset denotes: CD45RA-negative fraction. All receptors come from a young man in good health.

The rearrangement links TRBV25-1 to TRBJ1-2; D gene uncertain. The germline V gene encodes CDR1 MGHDK and CDR2 SYGVNS. CDR3 size: 17 residues. Trimming removed 3 bases from V and 6 bases from J, with 23 bases in between. CDR3 sequence (DNA): TGTGCCAGCAGTGATAGTTACGTACTTGCTGGACGCCATGGCTACACCTTC. It specifies CASSDSYVLAGRHGYTF.

The chain uses TRBV13 and TRBJ2-1, with TRBD1 identical over 7 bases. V shed 5 bases and J 0 bases; nucleotides not matched to a gene: 4. The CDR3 is 15 residues long. Germline V CDR1 and CDR2: PRHDT, FYEKMQ (reference sequence). The CDR3 region is CASSRNRGSYNEQFF. Written as DNA, the CDR3 is TGTGCCAGCAGCCGTAACAGGGGCTCCTACAATGAGCAGTTCTTC.

The V and J genes are TRBV5-4 and TRBJ2-3, with D tentatively TRBD2 (6 bases). The CDR3 contains 15 residues. Germline CDR1 and CDR2: SGHNT and YYREEE (reference sequence). Trimming stripped 3 bases from V and 3 bases from J, with 14 bases between. CDR3 sequence: CASSSGILATDTQYF. CDR3 bases: TGTGCCAGCAGCTCCGGGATCCTAGCGACAGATACGCAGTATTTT.

The chain is built from TRBV7-9 and TRBJ2-2, with D perhaps TRBD1 (5 bases). Germline CDR1 is SEHNR and CDR2 is FQNEAQ (reference sequence). V shed 6 bases and J shed 7 bases, with 15 bases lying between them. The CDR3 consists of 14 residues. The CDR3 DNA reads TGTGCCAGCAGGGCATTAGGGGAAATCGGGGAGCTGTTTTTT. This translates into CASRALGEIGELFF.

The chain combines TRBV28 with TRBJ1-4; D gene uncertain. Trimming shortened V by 6 bases and J by 6 bases, and 8 bases separated the two germline ends. From germline, CDR1 is MDHEN and CDR2 SYDVKM. The CDR3 totals 12 residues. The CDR3 nucleotides read TGTGCCAGCAGGGTCCGTGATGAAAAACTGTTTTTT. It is translated as CASRVRDEKLFF.

This sequence joins TRBV7-2 and TRBJ1-2; D unclear. The CDR3 loop spans 11 amino acids. The germline V gene encodes CDR1 SGHTA and CDR2 FQGNSA. V was cut by 5 bases and J by 7 bases, with 8 bases left in between. CDR3 sequence reads: CASSPGRGYTF. The CDR3 DNA follows: TGTGCCAGCAGCCCTGGCCGTGGCTACACCTTC.

The V and J genes are TRBV6-1 and TRBJ2-7; TRBD2 aligns across 14 bases. The length of the CDR3 is 18 residues. CDR1 MNHNS and CDR2 SASEGT come from the germline V gene. The V gene end was trimmed by 4 bases and the J gene end by 0 bases; junction bases not matched to a gene: 8. The CDR3 nucleotides are TGTGCCAGCAGTGCAACGCCGGGACTAGCGGGAGCCTCCTACGAGCAGTACTTC. Its translation is CASSATPGLAGASYEQYF.

The V call is TRBV19, the J call TRBJ2-3; D call uncertain. The V end was cut by 6 bases, the J end by 4 bases, with 17 bases between. This CDR3 contains 15 residues. Germline lookup yields CDR1 LNHDA and CDR2 SQIVND (reference sequence). In nucleotides, the CDR3 is TGTGCCAGTAGCCCCCTAGATGCTGCCGCAGATACGCAGTATTTT. This codes for CASSPLDAAADTQYF.

The V gene is TRBV5-1, the J gene TRBJ2-7; 7 bases align to TRBD1. This CDR3 spans 14 amino acids. The germline V gene encodes CDR1 SGHRS and CDR2 YFSETQ. Trimming removed 3 bases from V and 6 bases from J; junction bases left unmatched: 9. This chain's CDR3 is CASSSGVTGSEQYF. DNA for the CDR3: TGCGCCAGCAGCTCAGGGGTGACAGGGAGCGAGCAGTACTTC.

V and J are TRBV9 and TRBJ1-6, with 9 bases that match TRBD1. Per the germline V gene, CDR1 is SGDLS and CDR2 is YYNGEE. The junction had 7 bases not matched to a gene; V was cut back by 3 bases and J by 9 bases. The CDR3 consists of 15 residues. The CDR3 nucleotides read TGTGCCAGCAGCGACGGGACAGGGCTAATTTCACCCCTCCACTTT. Encoded protein: CASSDGTGLISPLHF.

The J gene is TRBJ2-1, the V gene TRBV7-9; 9 bases are a match to TRBD2. CDR1 is SEHNR, CDR2 FQNEAQ, per germline (reference sequence). The CDR3 contains 18 residues. The ends lost 1 base at V and 4 bases at J; junction bases unmatched: 11. CDR3 sequence: CASSLGGVGTSSYNEQFF. Written as DNA, the CDR3 is TGTGCCAGCAGCTTAGGTGGTGTGGGGACTAGCAGTTACAATGAGCAGTTCTTC.

This sequence joins TRBV7-9 and TRBJ1-1, with D possibly matching TRBD1 (5 bases). This CDR3 is built from 15 residues. Trimming removed 0 bases from V and 0 bases from J, with 8 bases in between. Germline CDR1 and CDR2: SEHNR and FQNEAQ (reference sequence). CDR3: CASSLAKGLNTEAFF. CDR3 nucleotide sequence: TGTGCCAGCAGCTTAGCAAAGGGGCTGAACACTGAAGCTTTCTTT.

This chain connects TRBV10-3 to TRBJ1-1; no firm D call. The CDR3 totals 15 residues. Germline CDR1 and CDR2: ENHRY and SYGVKD. V was trimmed by 2 bases and J by 1 base, leaving 11 bases between them. The CDR3 reads CAISEADKGNTEAFF. The CDR3 region has the DNA TGTGCCATCAGTGAGGCAGACAAGGGGAACACTGAAGCTTTCTTT.